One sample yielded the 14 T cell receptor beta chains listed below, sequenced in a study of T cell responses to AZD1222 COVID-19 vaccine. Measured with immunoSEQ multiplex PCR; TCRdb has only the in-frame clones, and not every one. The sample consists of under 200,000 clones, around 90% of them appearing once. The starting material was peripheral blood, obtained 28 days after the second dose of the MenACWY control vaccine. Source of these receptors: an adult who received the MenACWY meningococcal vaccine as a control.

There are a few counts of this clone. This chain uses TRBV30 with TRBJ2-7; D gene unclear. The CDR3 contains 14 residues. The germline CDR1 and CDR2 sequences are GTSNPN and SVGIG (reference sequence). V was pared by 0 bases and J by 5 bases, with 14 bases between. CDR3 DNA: TGTGCCTGGAGTGTAAATTCGTGGACGAACGAGCAGTACTTC. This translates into CAWSVNSWTNEQYF. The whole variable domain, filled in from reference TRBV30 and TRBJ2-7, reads SQTIHQWPATLVQPVGSPLSLECTVEGTSNPNLYWYRQAAGRGLQLLFYSVGIGQISSEVPQNLSASRPQDRQFILSSKKLLLSDSGFYLCAWSVNSWTNEQYFGPGTRLTVT.

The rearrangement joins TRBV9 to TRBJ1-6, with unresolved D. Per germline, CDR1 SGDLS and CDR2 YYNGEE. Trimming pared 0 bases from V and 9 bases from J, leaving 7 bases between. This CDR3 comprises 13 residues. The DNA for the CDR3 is TGTGCCAGCAGCGTAGCTGAGTTTTCACCCCTCCACTTT. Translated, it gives CASSVAEFSPLHF. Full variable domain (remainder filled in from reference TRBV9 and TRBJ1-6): DSGVTQTPKHLITATGQRVTLRCSPRSGDLSVYWYQQSLDQGLQFLIQYYNGEERAKGNILERFSAQQFPDLHSELNLSSLELGDSALYFCASSVAEFSPLHFGNGTRLTVT.

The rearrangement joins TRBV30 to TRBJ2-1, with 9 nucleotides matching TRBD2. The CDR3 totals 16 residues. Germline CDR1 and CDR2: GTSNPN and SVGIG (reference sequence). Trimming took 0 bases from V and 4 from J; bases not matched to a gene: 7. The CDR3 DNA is TGTGCCTGGAGTGTAAAGGCGGGAGGGACTTACAATGAGCAGTTCTTC. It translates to CAWSVKAGGTYNEQFF.

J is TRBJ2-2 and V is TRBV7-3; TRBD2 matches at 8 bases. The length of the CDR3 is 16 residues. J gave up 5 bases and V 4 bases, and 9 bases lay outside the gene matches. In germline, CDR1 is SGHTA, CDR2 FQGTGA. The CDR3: CASSSQPGLETGELFF. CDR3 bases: TGTGCCAGCAGCTCTCAACCGGGACTAGAAACCGGGGAGCTGTTTTTT.

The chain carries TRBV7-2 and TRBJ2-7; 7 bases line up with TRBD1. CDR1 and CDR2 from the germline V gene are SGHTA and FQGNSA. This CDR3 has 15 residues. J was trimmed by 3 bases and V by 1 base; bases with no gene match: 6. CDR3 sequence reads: CASSLVTGNSYEQYF. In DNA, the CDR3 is TGTGCCAGCAGCTTAGTGACAGGGAATAGCTACGAGCAGTACTTC.

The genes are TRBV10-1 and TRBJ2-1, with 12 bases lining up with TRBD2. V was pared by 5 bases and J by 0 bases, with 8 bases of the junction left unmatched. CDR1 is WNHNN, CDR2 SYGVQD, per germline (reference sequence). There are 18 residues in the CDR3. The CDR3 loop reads CASSLTSGRQSSYNEQFF. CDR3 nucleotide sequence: TGCGCCAGCAGTCTAACTAGCGGGAGGCAGAGCTCCTACAATGAGCAGTTCTTC.

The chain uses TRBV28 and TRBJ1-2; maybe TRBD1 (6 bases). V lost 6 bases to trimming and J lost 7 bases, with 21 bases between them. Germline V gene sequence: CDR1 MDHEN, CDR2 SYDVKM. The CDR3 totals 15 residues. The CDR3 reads CASSLSGGASVGYTF. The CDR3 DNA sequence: TGTGCCAGCAGCCTGAGCGGGGGCGCTTCGGTTGGCTACACCTTC.

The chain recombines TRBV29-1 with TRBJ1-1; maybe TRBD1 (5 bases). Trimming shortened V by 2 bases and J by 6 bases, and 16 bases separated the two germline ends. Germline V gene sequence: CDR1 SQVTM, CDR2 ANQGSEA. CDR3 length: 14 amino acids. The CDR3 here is CSVEPGGRVAEAFF. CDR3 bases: TGCAGCGTTGAACCTGGAGGCAGGGTCGCTGAAGCTTTCTTT.

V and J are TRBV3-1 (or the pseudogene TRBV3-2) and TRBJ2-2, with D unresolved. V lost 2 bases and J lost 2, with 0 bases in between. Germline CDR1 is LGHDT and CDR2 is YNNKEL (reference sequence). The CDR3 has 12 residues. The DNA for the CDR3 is TGTGCCAGCAGCCAAAACACCGGGGAGCTGTTTTTT. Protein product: CASSQNTGELFF.

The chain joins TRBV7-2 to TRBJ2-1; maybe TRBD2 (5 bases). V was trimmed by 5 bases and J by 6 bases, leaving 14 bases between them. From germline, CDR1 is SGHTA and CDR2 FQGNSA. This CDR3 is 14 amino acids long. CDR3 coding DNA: TGTGCCAGCAGCCCAGTGCTGGGAGTCAATGAGCAGTTCTTC. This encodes CASSPVLGVNEQFF.

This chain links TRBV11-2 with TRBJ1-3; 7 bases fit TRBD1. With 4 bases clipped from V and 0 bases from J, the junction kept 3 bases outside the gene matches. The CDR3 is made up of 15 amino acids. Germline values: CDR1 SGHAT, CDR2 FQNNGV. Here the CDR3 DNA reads TGTGCCAGCAGCTCGACAGGGAACTCTGGAAACACCATATATTTT. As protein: CASSSTGNSGNTIYF.

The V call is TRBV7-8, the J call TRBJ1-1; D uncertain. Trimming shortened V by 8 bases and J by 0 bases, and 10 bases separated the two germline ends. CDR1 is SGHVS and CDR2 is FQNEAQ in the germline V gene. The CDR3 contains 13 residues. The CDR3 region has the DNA TGTGCCAGCCGACAATTTATGAACACTGAAGCTTTCTTT. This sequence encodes CASRQFMNTEAFF.

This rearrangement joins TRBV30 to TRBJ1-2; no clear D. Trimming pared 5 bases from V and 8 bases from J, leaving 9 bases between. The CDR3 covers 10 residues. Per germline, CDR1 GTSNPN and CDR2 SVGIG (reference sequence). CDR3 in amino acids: CAWDNRGYTF. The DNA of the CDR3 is TGTGCCTGGGACAACCGGGGCTACACCTTC.

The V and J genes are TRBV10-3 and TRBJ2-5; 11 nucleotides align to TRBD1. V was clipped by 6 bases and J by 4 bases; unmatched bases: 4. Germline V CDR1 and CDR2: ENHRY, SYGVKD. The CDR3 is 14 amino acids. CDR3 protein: CAIRRGQGGETQYF. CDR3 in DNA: TGTGCCATCAGGCGGGGACAGGGGGGAGAGACCCAGTACTTC.